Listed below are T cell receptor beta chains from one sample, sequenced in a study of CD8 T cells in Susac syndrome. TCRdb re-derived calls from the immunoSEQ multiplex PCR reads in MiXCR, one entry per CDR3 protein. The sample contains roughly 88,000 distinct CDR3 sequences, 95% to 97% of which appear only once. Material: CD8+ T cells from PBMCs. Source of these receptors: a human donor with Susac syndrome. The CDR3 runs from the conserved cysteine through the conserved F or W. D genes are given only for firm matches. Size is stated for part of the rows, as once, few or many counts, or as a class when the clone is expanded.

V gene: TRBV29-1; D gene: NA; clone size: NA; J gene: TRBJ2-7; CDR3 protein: CSVESIGETYEQYF; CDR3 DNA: TGCAGCGTTGAGTCGATAGGGGAAACCTACGAGCAGTACTTC
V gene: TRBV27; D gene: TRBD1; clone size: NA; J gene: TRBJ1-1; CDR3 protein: CASRDRGINTEAFF; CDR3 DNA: TGTGCCAGCAGGGACAGGGGAATCAACACTGAAGCTTTCTTT
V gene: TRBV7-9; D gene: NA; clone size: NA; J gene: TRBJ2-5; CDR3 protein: CASSLVRGPEETQYF; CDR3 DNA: TGTGCCAGCAGCTTAGTCCGAGGGCCCGAAGAGACCCAGTACTTC
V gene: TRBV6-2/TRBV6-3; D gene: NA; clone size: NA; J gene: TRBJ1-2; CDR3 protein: CASTPGPSYYGYTF; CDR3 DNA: TGTGCCAGCACCCCCGGGCCGTCGTACTATGGCTACACCTTC
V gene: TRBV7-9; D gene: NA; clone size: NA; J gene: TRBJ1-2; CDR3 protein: CASSRGSDGYTF; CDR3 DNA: TGTGCCAGCAGCCGCGGATCCGATGGCTACACCTTC
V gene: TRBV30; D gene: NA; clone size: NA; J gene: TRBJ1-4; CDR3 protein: CAWSITAATNEKLFF; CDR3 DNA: TGTGCCTGGAGTATCACAGCGGCAACTAATGAAAAACTGTTTTTT
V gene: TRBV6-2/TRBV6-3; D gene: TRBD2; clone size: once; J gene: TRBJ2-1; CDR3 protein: CASSPSLAGAYNEQFF; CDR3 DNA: TGTGCCAGCAGTCCCTCCCTAGCGGGGGCCTACAATGAGCAGTTCTTC
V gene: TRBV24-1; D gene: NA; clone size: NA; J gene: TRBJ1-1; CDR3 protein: CATRTSGGTEAFF; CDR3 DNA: TGTGCCACCAGGACGTCGGGGGGCACTGAAGCTTTCTTT
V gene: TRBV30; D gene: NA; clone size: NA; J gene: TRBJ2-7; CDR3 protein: CAWSAGISYEQYF; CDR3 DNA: TGTGCCTGGAGCGCAGGGATCTCCTACGAGCAGTACTTC
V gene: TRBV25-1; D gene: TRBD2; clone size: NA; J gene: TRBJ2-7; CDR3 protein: CASSDGLAVYEQYF; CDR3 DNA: TGTGCCAGCAGTGACGGACTAGCGGTCTACGAGCAGTACTTC
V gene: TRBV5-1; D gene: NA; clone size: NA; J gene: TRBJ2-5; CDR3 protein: CASSLGRWDRHQETQYF; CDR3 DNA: TGCGCCAGCAGCTTGGGACGGTGGGACCGACATCAAGAGACCCAGTACTTC
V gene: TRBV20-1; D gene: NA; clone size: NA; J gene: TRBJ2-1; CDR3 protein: CSARDYGLGLYNEQFF; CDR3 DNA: TGCAGTGCTAGAGATTATGGGTTGGGGCTCTACAATGAGCAGTTCTTC
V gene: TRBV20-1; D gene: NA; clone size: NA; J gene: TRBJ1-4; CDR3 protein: CSASPSPNEKLFF; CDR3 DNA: TGCAGTGCTAGTCCCAGCCCTAATGAAAAACTGTTTTTT
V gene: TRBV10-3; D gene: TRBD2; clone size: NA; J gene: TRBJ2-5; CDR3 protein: CAISARGGETQYF; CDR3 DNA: TGTGCCATCAGTGCACGGGGGGGGGAGACCCAGTACTTC
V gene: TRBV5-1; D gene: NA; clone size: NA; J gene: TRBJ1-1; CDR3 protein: CASSRPGVGTEAFF; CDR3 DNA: TGCGCCAGCAGCCGGCCGGGGGTAGGGACTGAAGCTTTCTTT
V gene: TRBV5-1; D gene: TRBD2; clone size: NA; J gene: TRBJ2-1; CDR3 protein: CASSVAGGRGEQFF; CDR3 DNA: TGCGCCAGCAGCGTCGCGGGCGGGAGAGGAGAGCAGTTCTTC
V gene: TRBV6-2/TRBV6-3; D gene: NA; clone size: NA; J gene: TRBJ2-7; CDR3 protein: CASSTVNYEQYF; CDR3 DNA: TGTGCCAGCAGTACAGTGAACTACGAGCAGTACTTC
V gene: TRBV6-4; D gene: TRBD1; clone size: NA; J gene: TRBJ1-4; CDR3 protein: CASSDFPDRAPNEKLFF; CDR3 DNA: TGTGCCAGCAGTGACTTTCCTGACAGGGCGCCTAATGAAAAACTGTTTTTT
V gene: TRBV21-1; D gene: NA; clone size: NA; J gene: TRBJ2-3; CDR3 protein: CASSSRGPSTDTQYF; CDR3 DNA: TGTGCCAGCAGCAGTCGGGGGCCTAGCACAGATACGCAGTATTTT
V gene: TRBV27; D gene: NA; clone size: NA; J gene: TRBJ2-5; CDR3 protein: CASRALTGLRLETQYF; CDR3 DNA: TGTGCCAGCAGGGCTTTGACGGGCCTTAGGCTAGAGACCCAGTACTTC
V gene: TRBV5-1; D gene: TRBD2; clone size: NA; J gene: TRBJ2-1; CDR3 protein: CASRKGSAGVINEQFF; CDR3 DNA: TGCGCCAGCAGGAAGGGTAGTGCGGGAGTTATCAATGAGCAGTTCTTC
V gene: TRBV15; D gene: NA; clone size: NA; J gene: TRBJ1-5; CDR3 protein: CATSYRRDNQPQHF; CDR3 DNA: TGTGCCACCAGCTATAGACGGGACAATCAGCCCCAGCATTTT
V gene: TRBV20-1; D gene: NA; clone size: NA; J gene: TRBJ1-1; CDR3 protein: CSASLEPMNTEAFF; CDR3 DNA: TGCAGTGCTAGTCTCGAACCGATGAACACTGAAGCTTTCTTT
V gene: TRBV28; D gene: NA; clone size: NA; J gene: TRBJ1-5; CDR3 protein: CASSFLSNQPQHF; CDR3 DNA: TGTGCCAGCAGTTTTCTTAGCAATCAGCCCCAGCATTTT
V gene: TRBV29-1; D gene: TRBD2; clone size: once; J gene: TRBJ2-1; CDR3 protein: CSVETGTNSQFF; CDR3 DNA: TGCAGCGTTGAAACCGGGACTAATTCGCAGTTCTTC
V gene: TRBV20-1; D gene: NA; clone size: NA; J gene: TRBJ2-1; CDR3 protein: CSAPGSYNEQFF; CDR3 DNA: TGCAGTGCCCCCGGATCCTACAATGAGCAGTTCTTC
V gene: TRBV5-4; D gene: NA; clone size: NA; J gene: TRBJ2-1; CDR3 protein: CASSGGTGNNEQFF; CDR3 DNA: TGTGCCAGCAGCGGCGGGACGGGGAACAATGAGCAGTTCTTC
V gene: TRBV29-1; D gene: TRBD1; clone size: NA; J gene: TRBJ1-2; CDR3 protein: CSVEEWDRGQANYGYTF; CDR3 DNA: TGCAGCGTTGAAGAATGGGACAGGGGGCAGGCTAACTATGGCTACACCTTC
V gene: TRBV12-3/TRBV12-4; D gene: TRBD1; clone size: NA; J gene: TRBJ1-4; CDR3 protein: CASSLGPGQGGFF; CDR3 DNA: TGTGCCAGCAGTTTAGGGCCCGGACAGGGCGGATTCTTT
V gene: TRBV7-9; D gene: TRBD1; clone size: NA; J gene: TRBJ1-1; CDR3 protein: CASSFFTGQGSRGTEAFF; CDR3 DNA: TGTGCCAGCAGCTTCTTCACGGGACAGGGTAGTCGTGGGACTGAAGCTTTCTTT
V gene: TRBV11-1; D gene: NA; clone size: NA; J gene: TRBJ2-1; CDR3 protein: CASSEGNEQFF; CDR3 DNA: TGTGCCAGCTCTGAGGGCAATGAGCAGTTCTTC
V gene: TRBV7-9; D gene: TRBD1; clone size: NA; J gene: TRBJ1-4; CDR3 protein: CASSGTGPNEKLFF; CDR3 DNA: TGTGCCAGCAGCGGGACAGGCCCTAATGAAAAACTGTTTTTT
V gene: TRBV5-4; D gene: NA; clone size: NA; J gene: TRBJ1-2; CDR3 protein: CASRMDSGYGYTF; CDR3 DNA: TGTGCCAGCAGGATGGACAGTGGATATGGCTACACCTTC
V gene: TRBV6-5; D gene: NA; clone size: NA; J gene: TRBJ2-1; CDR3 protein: CASSYGGSEFF; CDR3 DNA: TGTGCCAGCAGTTACGGGGGGAGCGAATTCTTC
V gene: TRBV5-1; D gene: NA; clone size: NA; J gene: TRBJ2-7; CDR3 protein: CASSLALRYEQYF; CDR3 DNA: TGCGCCAGCAGCTTGGCCTTACGCTACGAGCAGTACTTC
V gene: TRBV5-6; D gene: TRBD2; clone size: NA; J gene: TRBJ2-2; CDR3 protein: CASSRARGRATTGELFF; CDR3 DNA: TGTGCCAGCAGCCGAGCTCGGGGGAGGGCCACCACCGGGGAGCTGTTTTTT
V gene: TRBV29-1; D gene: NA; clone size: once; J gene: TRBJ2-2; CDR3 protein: CSVEGQLNTGELFF; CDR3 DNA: TGCAGCGTTGAAGGACAGTTAAACACCGGGGAGCTGTTTTTT